These T cell receptor beta chains were read from a single sample in a study of response to subunit inactivated influenza vaccine. In TCRdb, the RT-PCR reads were re-called with MiXCR into one record per CDR3 protein. The sample has roughly 290,000 distinct CDR3 sequences; 21% are singletons. This specimen was PBMCs from blood, taken 21 months after vaccination. These receptors all stem from a man aged 50-75 years who received an inactivated influenza vaccine. The CDR3 runs from the conserved cysteine through the conserved F or W. A D gene is named only where the DNA matches it firmly. Not every row has a clone size; where given, it reads once, few, many or a size class.

D	J	V	size	DNA	CDR3
-	TRBJ2-3	TRBV7-2	once	TGTGCCAGCAGCCTACGGCCCTTCACAGATACGCAGTATTTT	CASSLRPFTDTQYF
TRBD2	TRBJ2-3	TRBV9	few	TGTGCCAGCAGTCATAGATGGGAGGGGAGCGACGAAGATACGCAGTATTTT	CASSHRWEGSDEDTQYF
-	TRBJ1-5	TRBV12-3/TRBV12-4	many	TGTGCCAGCAGTCCTGCGACAGGAGCGAGCAATCAGCCCCAGCATTTT	CASSPATGASNQPQHF
TRBD1	TRBJ1-1	TRBV11-2	few	TGTGCCAGCAGCTTAGTAGGGGGCGTCTTTGAAGCTTTCTTT	CASSLVGGVFEAFF
-	TRBJ1-2	TRBV28	-	TGTGCCAGCAGTGAGGAGACTGAAATCTATGGCTACACCTTC	CASSEETEIYGYTF
TRBD1	TRBJ1-5	TRBV6-4	-	TGTGCCAGCAGGGGACAGGGGGTTGGCAATCAGCCCCAGCATTTT	CASRGQGVGNQPQHF
-	TRBJ1-2	TRBV10-3	-	TGTGCCATCAGCGAAGGGACTCAGAACTATGGCTACACCTTC	CAISEGTQNYGYTF
TRBD1	TRBJ2-1	TRBV19	-	TGTGCCAGTAGCACAGGGGGCGCCGGCAATGAGCAGTTCTTC	CASSTGGAGNEQFF
TRBD2	TRBJ2-1	TRBV9	few	TGTGCCAGCAGCCCAAGGGGGACTAGCGGGGAGAACAATGAGCAGTTCTTC	CASSPRGTSGENNEQFF
TRBD1	TRBJ2-1	TRBV19	once	TGTGCCAGTAGAGGACAGGGAGCCGACAATGAGCAGTTCTTC	CASRGQGADNEQFF
-	TRBJ2-7	TRBV6-5	-	TGTGCCAGCAGTTGGGGGGACAGCCATTACGAGCAGTACTTC	CASSWGDSHYEQYF
TRBD2	TRBJ2-7	TRBV7-2	many	TGTGCCAGCAGCACAATATCCGGGACTAGCGGCTACGAGCAGTACTTC	CASSTISGTSGYEQYF
TRBD1	TRBJ2-5	TRBV5-4	many	TGTGCCAGCAGCCCTGGGACAGATAAAGAGACCCAGTACTTC	CASSPGTDKETQYF
-	TRBJ2-7	TRBV5-1	few	TGCGCCAGCAGCTTGGCCGCCGGGGGCCCCTACGAGCAGTACTTC	CASSLAAGGPYEQYF
TRBD1	TRBJ1-6	TRBV2	-	TGTGCCAGCAGTGAATACAGGGGAAATAATTCACCCCTCCACTTT	CASSEYRGNNSPLHF
-	TRBJ2-3	TRBV4-3	few	TGCGCCAGCAGCCAAGAGGCGAGCGTTATCCGCACAGATACGCAGTATTTT	CASSQEASVIRTDTQYF
-	TRBJ2-5	TRBV27	-	TGTGCCAGCAAGTTTGCTATACAAGAGACCCAGTACTTC	CASKFAIQETQYF
TRBD1	TRBJ1-1	TRBV7-6	-	TGTGCCAGCAGCGGAGAAGGACAGGTTGAAGCTTTCTTT	CASSGEGQVEAFF
-	TRBJ2-7	TRBV29-1	-	TGCAGCGCCCGAATTGTGTCGGGGGACGTCTACGAGCAGTACTTC	CSARIVSGDVYEQYF
-	TRBJ2-3	TRBV4-1	-	TGCGCCAGCAGCCACCGAGGGGGGTACCCAGATACGCAGTATTTT	CASSHRGGYPDTQYF
-	TRBJ2-7	TRBV3-1	-	TGTGCCAGCAGCCGCGAAACCTACGAGCAGTACTTC	CASSRETYEQYF
-	TRBJ2-5	TRBV30	-	TGTGCCTGGGGGCGTGATGCGGAGACCCAGTACTTC	CAWGRDAETQYF
-	TRBJ1-4	TRBV10-3	few	TGTGCCATCAGTGTAGGGACCCGGGAAAAACTGTTTTTT	CAISVGTREKLFF
-	TRBJ1-5	TRBV27	-	TGTGCCAGCAGTCCCAACAGGGAAAATCAGCCCCAGCATTTT	CASSPNRENQPQHF
-	TRBJ2-4	TRBV4-3	-	TGCGCCAGCAGCCAAGTTTCACAAAAAAACATTCAGTACTTC	CASSQVSQKNIQYF
-	TRBJ1-2	TRBV5-6	-	TGTGCCAGCAGCTTCGGAGGTTTCTCGCAGTGGTATGGCTACACCTTC	CASSFGGFSQWYGYTF
-	TRBJ1-2	TRBV6-2/TRBV6-3	-	TGTGCCAGCAGCCACGGACAGAACTATGGCTACACCTTC	CASSHGQNYGYTF
-	TRBJ1-1	TRBV28	-	TGTGCCAGCAGACCCAACAGGGAAGTGACTGAAGCTTTCTTT	CASRPNREVTEAFF
TRBD1	TRBJ1-5	TRBV20-1	many	TGCAGTGCCACGCCCTGGACAGGGGGTTCTTATAGCAATCAGCCCCAGCATTTT	CSATPWTGGSYSNQPQHF
TRBD2	TRBJ2-1	TRBV6-2/TRBV6-3	-	TGTGCCAGCAGCCAGGGACTAGCGGGAGCGGAGCAGTTCTTC	CASSQGLAGAEQFF
-	TRBJ1-2	TRBV5-4	-	TGTGCCAGCAGCTTGTCAGAACTCGGACAGCCGCTAGCTAACTATGGCTACACCTTC	CASSLSELGQPLANYGYTF
-	TRBJ2-5	TRBV10-3	-	TGTGCCATCAGTGAGTCGAGGGGGGTCCAAGAGACCCAGTACTTC	CAISESRGVQETQYF
-	TRBJ2-3	TRBV7-6	-	TGTGCCAGCAGCATCGACACAGGGTCAGATACGCAGTATTTT	CASSIDTGSDTQYF
-	TRBJ2-3	TRBV4-3	-	TGCGCCAGCAGCCAAGATGTTGACACAGATACGCAGTATTTT	CASSQDVDTDTQYF
TRBD1	TRBJ1-2	TRBV4-1	many	TGCGCCAGCAGCCTGACAGGGGCCGCAAAAGCAGACTATGGCTACACCTTC	CASSLTGAAKADYGYTF
TRBD2	TRBJ2-3	TRBV12-3/TRBV12-4	few	TGTGCCAGCAGGGGACTAGCGGTAGATACGCAGTATTTT	CASRGLAVDTQYF
-	TRBJ1-2	TRBV11-2	-	TGTGCCAGCAGCCCACCGGAGTCCTCATACACCTTC	CASSPPESSYTF
TRBD1	TRBJ1-1	TRBV19	few	TGTGCCAGTAGCCCTCCCGGGACAGGGAAACTGAACACTGAAGCTTTCTTT	CASSPPGTGKLNTEAFF
TRBD1	TRBJ1-1	TRBV7-2	-	TGTGCCAGCAGCCTGGGACAGGTTATTAACACTGAAGCTTTCTTT	CASSLGQVINTEAFF
TRBD2	TRBJ2-5	TRBV4-2	-	TGTGCCAGCAGCCAAGAGAAAGCGGGGGGGCCTTGGCAAGAGACCCAGTACTTC	CASSQEKAGGPWQETQYF
TRBD2	TRBJ2-2	TRBV7-8	-	TGTGCCAGCACCCCCCCCCGAGGACTAGCAGGGACCGGGGAGCTGTTTTTT	CASTPPRGLAGTGELFF
-	TRBJ2-3	TRBV4-3	-	TGCGCCAGCAGCCAAGGGTTGTCAGATACGCAGTATTTT	CASSQGLSDTQYF